This T cell receptor (beta chain) appears in the sequencing data of a study of T cells in Graves' hyperthyroidism and ophthalmopathy. Study-wide results and limits: A model of 13 V-J pairs discriminated ophthalmopathy from stable hyperthyroidism.

On this clonotype itself: Its specificity is unknown.

TCR beta CDR3 regions were amplified from RNA. A set of HTBI primers served as the primers for a first-round RT-PCR of the TCR CDR3. MiXCR, applied by TCRdb to the multiplex PCR reads, yields one record per CDR3 protein. Here the sample spans hundreds of thousands of distinct CDR3 sequences, about a sixth being singletons. No progression to ophthalmopathy during 18 months of follow-up defined stable disease. The CDR3 spans 14 residues. Trimming pared 5 bases from V and 2 bases from J, leaving 12 bases between. Germline CDR1 and CDR2: SGHRS and YFSETQ. The sample was blood. This TCR was sampled from a woman in her 30s with Graves' hyperthyroidism. The chain combines TRBV5-1 with TRBJ2-3; no reliable D call. The chain's CDR3 is CASRVVVSTDTQYF. For the CDR3, the DNA is TGCGCCAGCAGGGTTGTTGTCTCCACAGATACGCAGTATTTT.